A selection of T cell receptor beta chains follows, all from one sample in a study of cytomegalovirus exposure and HLA in healthy donors. Clones were read by immunoSEQ multiplex PCR, and TCRdb kept only the in-frame ones, dropping some. The top ten hold approximately 1.9% of the sample, which has about 110,000 clones, approximately 90% seen once. Sequencing was carried out using PBMCs. These receptors were obtained from a woman younger than 30 in good health and CMV-seronegative. CDR3s include the opening cysteine and the closing phenylalanine or tryptophan. The order of the fields is clone size, V gene, J gene, D gene, CDR3 DNA, CDR3 protein. D genes are given only for firm matches. Size tells how often a clone was seen (once, few, many) or the class of an expanded clone, and some rows leave it out.

-	TRBV2	TRBJ2-7	TRBD2	TGTGCCAGCAGTGAAGGGATACTAGCGTACGAGCAGTACTTC	CASSEGILAYEQYF
-	TRBV28	TRBJ2-3	-	TGTGCCAGCAGCCTTTCAGGGACGCAGTATTTT	CASSLSGTQYF
-	TRBV6-1	TRBJ2-2	-	TGTGCCAGCAGTGAAGACAGGGTAACCGGGGAGCTGTTTTTT	CASSEDRVTGELFF
-	TRBV19	TRBJ2-7	-	TGTGCCAGTAGCACTAGTTTATGGGGCGAGCAGTACTTC	CASSTSLWGEQYF
-	TRBV28	TRBJ1-1	TRBD1	TGTGCCAGCAGCCTCGACAGGGGGAGGGCTTTCTTT	CASSLDRGRAFF
-	TRBV19	TRBJ1-4	TRBD1	TGTGCCAGTAGTACTCCCGGACAGGGTGGAGAAAAACTGTTTTTT	CASSTPGQGGEKLFF
-	TRBV28	TRBJ2-7	TRBD2	TGTGTAGCGGGACGGCCCTACGAGCAGTACTTC	CVAGRPYEQYF
once	TRBV28	TRBJ1-2	TRBD1	TGTGCCAGCAGTTCCGGACAGGCGACCTATGGCTACACCTTC	CASSSGQATYGYTF
-	TRBV7-8	TRBJ2-1	-	TGTGCCAGCATTTCGGGAATCTTGAATGAGCAGTTCTTC	CASISGILNEQFF
-	TRBV4-3	TRBJ2-3	TRBD2	TGCGCCAGCAGCCTAGTAGCGGGAGGCCGGGCAGATACGCAGTATTTT	CASSLVAGGRADTQYF
-	TRBV5-6	TRBJ2-2	-	TGTGCCAGCAGCTTGGGAGGCGCGAACACCGGGGAGCTGTTTTTT	CASSLGGANTGELFF
-	TRBV7-2	TRBJ2-2	-	TGTGCCAGCAGCTTATATCGACTAGAGAACGCCGGGGAGCTGTTTTTT	CASSLYRLENAGELFF
once	TRBV13	TRBJ2-7	TRBD2	TGTGCCAGCAGCTCCGGGACTAGCGTTCCCTACGAGCAGTACTTC	CASSSGTSVPYEQYF
-	TRBV4-1	TRBJ2-7	TRBD2	TGCGCCAGCAGCCAAGATTCGGGGACTAACTCCTACGAGCAGTACTTC	CASSQDSGTNSYEQYF
-	TRBV2	TRBJ1-1	TRBD1	TGTGCCAGCAGGGACAGGGGCGGGACTGAAGCTTTCTTT	CASRDRGGTEAFF
-	TRBV5-1	TRBJ2-5	TRBD1	TGCGCCAGCAGCATCGGACAGGCCGCGGAGACCCAGTACTTC	CASSIGQAAETQYF
-	TRBV13	TRBJ2-1	-	TGTGCCAGCAGCTTCTCCGACATACAGGCGACCTCATACAATGAGCAGTTCTTC	CASSFSDIQATSYNEQFF
once	TRBV9	TRBJ2-5	TRBD2	TGTGCCAGCAGTCCACCGGGACTACAAGAGACCCAGTACTTC	CASSPPGLQETQYF
-	TRBV30	TRBJ2-3	-	TGTGCCTGGAGAGCAGGGTTTAGCACAGATACGCAGTATTTT	CAWRAGFSTDTQYF
-	TRBV6-5	TRBJ1-1	-	TGTGCCAGCAGAGCCCGCGGGGAAAACACTGAAGCTTTCTTT	CASRARGENTEAFF
-	TRBV28	TRBJ2-7	TRBD1	TGTGCCAGCAGGGAACCGGGACAGGGCTCCTACGAGCAGTACTTC	CASREPGQGSYEQYF
-	TRBV5-1	TRBJ1-3	TRBD1	TGCGCCAGCAGCCCGGGAAGGACAGGGGTCGGAAACACCATATATTTT	CASSPGRTGVGNTIYF
-	TRBV4-3	TRBJ2-2	TRBD1	TGCGCCAGCAGCCATCGTGCAGGGGGCACCGGGGAGCTGTTTTTT	CASSHRAGGTGELFF
-	TRBV11-2	TRBJ1-2	-	TGTGCCAGCAGCTCTAGCCTGTCGGGCATAACTAACTATGGCTACACCTTC	CASSSSLSGITNYGYTF
-	TRBV15	TRBJ2-3	TRBD2	TGTGCCACCAGGAGGAGCGGGGGGCTCACAGATACGCAGTATTTT	CATRRSGGLTDTQYF
-	TRBV2	TRBJ1-1	TRBD1	TGTGCCAGCTTATGGGACAGATCCACTGAAGCTTTCTTT	CASLWDRSTEAFF
few	TRBV9	TRBJ2-7	-	TGTGCCAGCAGCCCTAGGGGGGGAGCCCACGAGCAGTACTTC	CASSPRGGAHEQYF
-	TRBV27	TRBJ2-2	TRBD2	TGTGCCAGCAGTTTCCGGGGGACTAGCGGGATAGAGACCGGGGAGCTGTTTTTT	CASSFRGTSGIETGELFF